This entry describes one T cell receptor (beta chain). This sample was taken from a study of blood T cell repertoires in COVID-19. The wider study: The study drew acute and convalescent COVID-19 samples from the United States, Italy and Spain. T cells, B-cell-depleted T cells, or PBMCs provided the cDNA or gDNA that served as material.

Between the trimmed V and J ends, which lost 9 bases and 7 bases, there was a span of 11 bases. In germline, CDR1 is KGHDR, CDR2 SFDVKD. This CDR3 region has 12 residues. Authors' analysis steps: By means of reference gene primer amplification, nucleated cell counts were estimated. The assay was immunoSEQ multiplex PCR, and TCRdb's table has in-frame clones only and misses some. The DNA gave D and trimming, while V, J and clone size come from that table. The sample holds 170,000 or so clones, just over 85% seen once. V gene TRBV24-1 combines with J gene TRBJ2-2, with unresolved D. The sample comprised peripheral blood. This clonotype originated in a man aged 50 to 59 with active or convalescent COVID-19. This CDR3 is CATQEPYGELFF. CDR3 in DNA: TGTGCCACCCAGGAACCGTACGGGGAGCTGTTTTTT.